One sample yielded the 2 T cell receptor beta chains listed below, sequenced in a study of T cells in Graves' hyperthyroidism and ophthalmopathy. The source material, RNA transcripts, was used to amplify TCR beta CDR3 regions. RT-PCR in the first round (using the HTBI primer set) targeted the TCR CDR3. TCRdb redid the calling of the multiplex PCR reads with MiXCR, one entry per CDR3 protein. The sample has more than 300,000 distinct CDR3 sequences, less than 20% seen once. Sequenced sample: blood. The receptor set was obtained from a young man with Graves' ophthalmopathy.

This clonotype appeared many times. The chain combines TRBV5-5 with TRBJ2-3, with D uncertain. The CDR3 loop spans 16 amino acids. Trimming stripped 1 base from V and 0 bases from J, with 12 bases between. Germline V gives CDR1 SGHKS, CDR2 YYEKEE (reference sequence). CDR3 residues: CASSLRSATSTDTQYF. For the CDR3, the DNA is TGTGCCAGCAGCTTGCGGTCGGCTACTAGCACAGATACGCAGTATTTT.

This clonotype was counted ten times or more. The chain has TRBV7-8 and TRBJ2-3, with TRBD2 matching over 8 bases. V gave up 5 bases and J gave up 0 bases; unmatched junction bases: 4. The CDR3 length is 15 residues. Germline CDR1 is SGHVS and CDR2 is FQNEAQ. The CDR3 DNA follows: TGTGCCAGCAGCACTAGCGGAGTTAGCACAGATACGCAGTATTTT. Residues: CASSTSGVSTDTQYF.